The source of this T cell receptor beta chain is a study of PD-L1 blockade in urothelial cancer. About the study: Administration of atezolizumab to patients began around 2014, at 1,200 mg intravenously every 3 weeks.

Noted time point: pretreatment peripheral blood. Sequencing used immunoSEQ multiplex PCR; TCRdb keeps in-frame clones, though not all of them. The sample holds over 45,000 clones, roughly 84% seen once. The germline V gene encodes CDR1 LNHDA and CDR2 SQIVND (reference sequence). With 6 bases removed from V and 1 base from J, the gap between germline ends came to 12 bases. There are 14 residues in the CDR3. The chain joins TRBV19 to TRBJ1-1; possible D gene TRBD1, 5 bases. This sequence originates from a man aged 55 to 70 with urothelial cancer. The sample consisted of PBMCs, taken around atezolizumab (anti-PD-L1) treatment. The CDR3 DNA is TGTGCCAGTAGCGGCCTAGGGGAGAACACTGAAGCTTTCTTT. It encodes CASSGLGENTEAFF.